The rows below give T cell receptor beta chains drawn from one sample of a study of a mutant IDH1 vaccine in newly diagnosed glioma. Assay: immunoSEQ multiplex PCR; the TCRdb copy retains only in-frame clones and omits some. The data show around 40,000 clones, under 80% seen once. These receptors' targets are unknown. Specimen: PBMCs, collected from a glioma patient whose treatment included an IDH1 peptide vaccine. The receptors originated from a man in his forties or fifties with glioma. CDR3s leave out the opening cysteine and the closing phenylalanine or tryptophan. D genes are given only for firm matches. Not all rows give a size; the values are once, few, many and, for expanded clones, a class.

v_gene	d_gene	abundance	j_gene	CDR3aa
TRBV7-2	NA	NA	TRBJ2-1	ASSLEVYGYNEQF
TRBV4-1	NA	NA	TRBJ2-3	ASRLDPLHDTQY
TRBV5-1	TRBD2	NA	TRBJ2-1	ASSLTSGALNEQF
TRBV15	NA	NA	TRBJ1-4	ATRGRESEKLF
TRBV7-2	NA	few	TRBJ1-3	ATTQFNTIY
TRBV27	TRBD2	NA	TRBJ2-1	ASSLLLAGGISYNEQF
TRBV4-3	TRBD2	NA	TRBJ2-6	ASSQAGGSGANVLT
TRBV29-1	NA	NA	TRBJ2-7	SALGQSYEQY
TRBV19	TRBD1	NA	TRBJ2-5	ASSPRTGGETQY
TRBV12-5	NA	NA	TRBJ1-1	ASGSPGLEAF
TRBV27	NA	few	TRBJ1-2	ASSPLKGGYT
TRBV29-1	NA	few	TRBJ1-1	SASGLLNTEAF
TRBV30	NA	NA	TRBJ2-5	AWLSPDRLRTQY
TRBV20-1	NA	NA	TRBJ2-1	SSRGDNEQF
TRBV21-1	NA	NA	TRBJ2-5	ASSKEWAGKETQY
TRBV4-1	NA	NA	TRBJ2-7	ASSFSKDGYEQY